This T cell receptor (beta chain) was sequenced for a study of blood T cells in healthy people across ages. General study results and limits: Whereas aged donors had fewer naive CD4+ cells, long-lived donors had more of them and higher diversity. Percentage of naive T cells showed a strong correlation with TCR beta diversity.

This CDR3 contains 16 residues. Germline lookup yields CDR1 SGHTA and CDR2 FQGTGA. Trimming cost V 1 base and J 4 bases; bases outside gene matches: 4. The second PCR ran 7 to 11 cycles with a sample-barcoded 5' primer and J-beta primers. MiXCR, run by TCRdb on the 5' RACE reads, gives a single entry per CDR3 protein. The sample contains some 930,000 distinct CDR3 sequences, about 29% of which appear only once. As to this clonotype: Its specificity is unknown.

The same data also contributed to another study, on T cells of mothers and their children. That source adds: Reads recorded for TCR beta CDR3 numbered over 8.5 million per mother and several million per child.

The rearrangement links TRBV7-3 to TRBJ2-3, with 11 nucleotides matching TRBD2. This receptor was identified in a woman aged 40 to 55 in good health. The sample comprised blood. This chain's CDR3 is CASSLRCSGGADTQYF. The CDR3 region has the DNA TGTGCCAGCAGCTTAAGGTGTAGCGGGGGGGCAGATACGCAGTATTTT.